This is a list of T cell receptor beta chains from one sample in a study of lymphopenia after photon versus proton radiotherapy. Libraries were prepared by immunoSEQ multiplex PCR; TCRdb keeps only in-frame clonotypes and omits some of them. In the table there are fewer than 50,000 clones, over 75% of which are singletons. Material: peripheral blood, obtained from a patient treated with photon-based radiotherapy. These receptor sequences come from a man in his forties with gastric cancer. Each CDR3 is given with its conserved first and last residue. The D gene is left open where the match is weak. Clone sizes are given selectively: once, few, many, or a class where the clone is expanded.

12,TRBV11-2,-,TRBJ2-5,-,TGTGCCAGCACATGGCCCCAAGAGACCCAGTACTTC,CASTWPQETQYF
14,TRBV10-3,TRBD1,TRBJ1-2,-,TGTGCCATCAGTGGGACAGGGGAGGACTATGGCTACACCTTC,CAISGTGEDYGYTF
15,TRBV7-9,-,TRBJ1-2,once,TGTGCCAGCAGCTTAACACCGGGTTCCGACTATGGCTACACCTTC,CASSLTPGSDYGYTF
13,TRBV30,-,TRBJ1-1,once,TGTGCCTGGAGTGTGAGGCAGAACACTGAAGCTTTCTTT,CAWSVRQNTEAFF
16,TRBV29-1,-,TRBJ2-1,-,TGCAGCGTTGGAGAAAGGGGGATTCTCCCAAATGGTGAGCAGTTCTTC,CSVGERGILPNGEQFF
13,TRBV30,-,TRBJ1-1,once,TGTGCCTGGAGCGGATTGGGGAACACTGAAGCTTTCTTT,CAWSGLGNTEAFF
14,TRBV27,-,TRBJ2-1,-,TGTGCCAGCACCGCCGGGAGCCTTTACAATGAGCAGTTCTTC,CASTAGSLYNEQFF
15,TRBV5-1,-,TRBJ1-5,-,TGCGCCAGCAGGGTGGGACCCGGGGTAAATCAGCCCCAGCATTTT,CASRVGPGVNQPQHF
14,TRBV5-4,-,TRBJ1-1,-,TGTGCCAGCAGCTACGAGGCCTCGAACACTGAAGCTTTCTTT,CASSYEASNTEAFF
13,TRBV30,-,TRBJ2-1,once,TGTGCCTGGATCGGAGTGTCCTACAATGAGCAGTTCTTC,CAWIGVSYNEQFF
14,TRBV2,TRBD2,TRBJ2-7,-,TGTGCCAGCAACTTAGCGGGGTTTGCCTACGAGCAGTACTTC,CASNLAGFAYEQYF
16,TRBV6-1,-,TRBJ1-6,-,TGTGCCAGCAGTGAAGCCCTGAGGACCTATAATTCACCCCTCCACTTT,CASSEALRTYNSPLHF
18,TRBV4-2,TRBD1,TRBJ2-2,-,TGTGCCAGCAGCCAAGATCCGGGACAGGCCCTGAGGGCCGGGGAGCTGTTTTTT,CASSQDPGQALRAGELFF
14,TRBV5-1,-,TRBJ1-1,-,TGCGCCAGCAGCCCGGACCCCTGGGGCACTGAAGCTTTCTTT,CASSPDPWGTEAFF
15,TRBV7-9,TRBD1,TRBJ1-4,-,TGTGCCAGCAGCATCGGTGGGAGGGGGCATGAAAAACTGTTTTTT,CASSIGGRGHEKLFF
15,TRBV9,TRBD1,TRBJ1-5,-,TGTGCCAGCAGCGTAGGACTCGACAGGGATCAGCCCCAGCATTTT,CASSVGLDRDQPQHF